Listed below are T cell receptor beta chains from one sample, sequenced in a study of blood T cell repertoires in COVID-19. Assay: immunoSEQ multiplex PCR; the TCRdb copy retains only in-frame clones and omits some. This sample has 55,000 to 70,000 clones, with roughly 84% found just once. Specimen: peripheral blood. The origin of the receptors is a woman aged 18-35 years with acute or convalescent COVID-19. The CDR3 runs from the conserved cysteine through the conserved F or W. The D gene is left open where the match is weak. Not every row has a clone size; where given, it reads once, few, many or a size class.

abundance: .
j_gene: TRBJ1-5
v_gene: TRBV6-6
d_gene: TRBD1
CDR3aa: CASSYVQGVGQPQHF
CDR3nt: TGTGCCAGCAGTTACGTACAGGGGGTTGGTCAGCCCCAGCATTTT

abundance: .
j_gene: TRBJ2-2
v_gene: TRBV19
d_gene: .
CDR3aa: CASTNPNTGELFF
CDR3nt: TGTGCCAGCACAAACCCGAACACCGGGGAGCTGTTTTTT

abundance: .
j_gene: TRBJ1-5
v_gene: TRBV7-2
d_gene: TRBD1
CDR3aa: CASSLGRTGAVQPQHF
CDR3nt: TGTGCCAGCAGCTTGGGTCGGACAGGGGCGGTACAGCCCCAGCATTTT

abundance: .
j_gene: TRBJ2-1
v_gene: TRBV4-3
d_gene: TRBD2
CDR3aa: CASSQDGTSGGEQFF
CDR3nt: TGCGCCAGCAGCCAAGATGGGACTAGCGGCGGTGAGCAGTTCTTC

abundance: once
j_gene: TRBJ1-4
v_gene: TRBV15
d_gene: .
CDR3aa: CATNPGGEQRAKLFF
CDR3nt: TGTGCCACCAACCCGGGGGGGGAGCAAAGAGCAAAACTGTTTTTT

abundance: few
j_gene: TRBJ1-2
v_gene: TRBV7-9
d_gene: .
CDR3aa: CASSLGGQGYTF
CDR3nt: TGTGCCAGCAGCCTGGGCGGGCAGGGCTACACCTTC

abundance: .
j_gene: TRBJ2-3
v_gene: TRBV7-8
d_gene: TRBD1
CDR3aa: CASSSGQGVTDTQYF
CDR3nt: TGTGCCAGCAGCTCCGGACAGGGGGTTACAGATACGCAGTATTTT

abundance: .
j_gene: TRBJ1-1
v_gene: TRBV30
d_gene: .
CDR3aa: CAYERENTEAFF
CDR3nt: TGTGCATATGAACGGGAGAACACTGAAGCTTTCTTT

abundance: .
j_gene: TRBJ2-4
v_gene: TRBV29-1
d_gene: TRBD2
CDR3aa: CSGLAGPKNIQYF
CDR3nt: TGCAGCGGGTTAGCGGGCCCCAAAAACATTCAGTACTTC

abundance: .
j_gene: TRBJ1-2
v_gene: TRBV30
d_gene: .
CDR3aa: CAWSNRAYGYTF
CDR3nt: TGTGCCTGGAGTAACAGGGCATATGGCTACACCTTC

abundance: .
j_gene: TRBJ1-3
v_gene: TRBV30
d_gene: TRBD1
CDR3aa: CAWSPGQTGNTIYF
CDR3nt: TGTGCCTGGAGCCCGGGACAGACTGGAAACACCATATATTTT

abundance: once
j_gene: TRBJ1-4
v_gene: TRBV4-1
d_gene: TRBD1
CDR3aa: CASSLRQGNNEKLFF
CDR3nt: TGCGCCAGCAGCCTAAGACAGGGGAATAATGAAAAACTGTTTTTT

abundance: .
j_gene: TRBJ2-4
v_gene: TRBV30
d_gene: .
CDR3aa: CAWSDPRQLAKNIQYF
CDR3nt: TGTGCCTGGAGTGACCCTCGACAGCTAGCCAAAAACATTCAGTACTTC

abundance: .
j_gene: TRBJ1-1
v_gene: TRBV2
d_gene: .
CDR3aa: CASSEAHPMNTEAFF
CDR3nt: TGTGCCAGCAGTGAGGCTCACCCAATGAACACTGAAGCTTTCTTT

abundance: .
j_gene: TRBJ1-2
v_gene: TRBV7-2
d_gene: .
CDR3aa: CASSPGGAYGYTF
CDR3nt: TGTGCCAGCAGCCCAGGAGGGGCCTATGGCTACACCTTC

abundance: .
j_gene: TRBJ1-4
v_gene: TRBV18
d_gene: .
CDR3aa: CASSPSGTNEKLFF
CDR3nt: TGTGCCAGCTCACCGAGCGGGACTAATGAAAAACTGTTTTTT

abundance: .
j_gene: TRBJ1-1
v_gene: TRBV27
d_gene: TRBD1
CDR3aa: CASRTGQQNTEAFF
CDR3nt: TGTGCCAGCAGGACGGGACAGCAGAACACTGAAGCTTTCTTT

abundance: .
j_gene: TRBJ2-1
v_gene: TRBV18
d_gene: TRBD2
CDR3aa: CASSPGLAGSDEQFF
CDR3nt: TGTGCCAGCTCACCGGGACTAGCGGGGTCGGATGAGCAGTTCTTC

abundance: .
j_gene: TRBJ1-2
v_gene: TRBV4-2
d_gene: .
CDR3aa: CASSQGGDLLYGYTF
CDR3nt: TGTGCCAGCAGCCAAGGGGGCGACCTCCTCTATGGCTACACCTTC

abundance: .
j_gene: TRBJ2-1
v_gene: TRBV27
d_gene: .
CDR3aa: CASRLGAGANSYNEQFF
CDR3nt: TGTGCCAGCAGGTTGGGGGCGGGGGCCAACTCCTACAATGAGCAGTTCTTC

abundance: .
j_gene: TRBJ1-3
v_gene: TRBV13
d_gene: .
CDR3aa: CASSLTGSSGNTIYF
CDR3nt: TGTGCCAGCAGCTTAACAGGGAGCTCTGGAAACACCATATATTTT

abundance: .
j_gene: TRBJ2-1
v_gene: TRBV5-6
d_gene: TRBD1
CDR3aa: CASSFTGTGNEQFF
CDR3nt: TGTGCCAGCAGCTTTACCGGGACAGGAAATGAGCAGTTCTTC

abundance: .
j_gene: TRBJ1-1
v_gene: TRBV7-8
d_gene: .
CDR3aa: CASSSRGQLTNTEAFF
CDR3nt: TGTGCCAGCAGCTCGCGTGGACAGCTAACTAACACTGAAGCTTTCTTT

abundance: .
j_gene: TRBJ2-1
v_gene: TRBV5-8
d_gene: .
CDR3aa: CASSLSPLQAPLPYNEQFF
CDR3nt: TGTGCCAGCAGCTTAAGTCCCCTTCAGGCCCCTCTTCCCTACAATGAGCAGTTCTTC

abundance: .
j_gene: TRBJ2-2
v_gene: TRBV7-8
d_gene: TRBD2
CDR3aa: CASSLHGTSGRANTGELFF
CDR3nt: TGTGCCAGCAGTTTACACGGGACTAGCGGGAGGGCGAACACCGGGGAGCTGTTTTTT

abundance: .
j_gene: TRBJ2-3
v_gene: TRBV6-5
d_gene: .
CDR3aa: CASRTGLQDTQYF
CDR3nt: TGTGCCAGCAGAACTGGACTACAAGATACGCAGTATTTT

abundance: .
j_gene: TRBJ2-1
v_gene: TRBV28
d_gene: TRBD2
CDR3aa: CASSFTSGLSYNEQFF
CDR3nt: TGTGCCAGCAGTTTTACTAGCGGCCTCTCCTACAATGAGCAGTTCTTC

abundance: .
j_gene: TRBJ1-2
v_gene: TRBV28
d_gene: TRBD1
CDR3aa: CASSLSRQGHGYTF
CDR3nt: TGTGCCAGCAGTTTATCCCGACAGGGACATGGCTACACCTTC

abundance: .
j_gene: TRBJ1-1
v_gene: TRBV10-2
d_gene: TRBD1
CDR3aa: CASSEGQVQAFF
CDR3nt: TGCGCCAGCAGTGAGGGACAGGTGCAAGCTTTCTTT

abundance: .
j_gene: TRBJ1-2
v_gene: TRBV4-1
d_gene: TRBD1
CDR3aa: CASSQRDRNYGYTF
CDR3nt: TGCGCCAGCAGCCAACGGGACAGAAACTATGGCTACACCTTC

abundance: .
j_gene: TRBJ2-1
v_gene: TRBV5-1
d_gene: .
CDR3aa: CASSLDPGSYNEQFF
CDR3nt: TGCGCCAGCAGCTTGGATCCAGGGTCCTACAATGAGCAGTTCTTC

abundance: once
j_gene: TRBJ2-1
v_gene: TRBV6-5
d_gene: .
CDR3aa: CASSLEEGVGGEQFF
CDR3nt: TGTGCCAGCAGTTTAGAGGAAGGGGTTGGCGGTGAGCAGTTCTTC

abundance: .
j_gene: TRBJ1-4
v_gene: TRBV7-8
d_gene: .
CDR3aa: CASSLNRASGEKLFF
CDR3nt: TGTGCCAGCAGCTTAAACAGGGCATCTGGGGAAAAACTGTTTTTT

abundance: .
j_gene: TRBJ2-6
v_gene: TRBV5-5
d_gene: .
CDR3aa: CASSLTPRGGANVLTF
CDR3nt: TGTGCCAGCAGCTTGACACCCCGCGGTGGGGCCAACGTCCTGACTTTC

abundance: few
j_gene: TRBJ1-2
v_gene: TRBV4-1
d_gene: .
CDR3aa: CASSQVAGKETF
CDR3nt: TGCGCCAGCAGCCAAGTGGCAGGGAAGGAGACCTTC

abundance: .
j_gene: TRBJ1-5
v_gene: TRBV2
d_gene: .
CDR3aa: CASSGNLGVNYQHF
CDR3nt: TGTGCCAGCAGTGGAAATCTAGGGGTCAACTACCAGCATTTT

abundance: .
j_gene: TRBJ1-3
v_gene: TRBV7-9
d_gene: .
CDR3aa: CASRGTGNTIYF
CDR3nt: TGTGCCAGCCGGGGGACTGGAAACACCATATATTTT

abundance: .
j_gene: TRBJ1-2
v_gene: TRBV5-1
d_gene: TRBD1
CDR3aa: CASGRGQGFDGYTF
CDR3nt: TGCGCCAGCGGTAGGGGACAGGGGTTCGATGGCTACACCTTC

abundance: .
j_gene: TRBJ1-2
v_gene: TRBV30
d_gene: .
CDR3aa: CAWSVLVGPTRGYTF
CDR3nt: TGTGCCTGGAGTGTACTAGTCGGCCCAACGAGGGGCTACACCTTC

abundance: once
j_gene: TRBJ2-2
v_gene: TRBV20-1
d_gene: .
CDR3aa: CSASSQGANTGELFF
CDR3nt: TGCAGTGCTAGTTCCCAGGGCGCGAACACCGGGGAGCTGTTTTTT

abundance: .
j_gene: TRBJ2-5
v_gene: TRBV28
d_gene: TRBD1
CDR3aa: CASSLGGTGSETQYF
CDR3nt: TGTGCCAGCAGTTTAGGAGGGACAGGGTCGGAGACCCAGTACTTC

abundance: .
j_gene: TRBJ1-1
v_gene: TRBV5-1
d_gene: .
CDR3aa: CASSLAAGMNTEAFF
CDR3nt: TGCGCCAGCAGCTTGGCCGCAGGCATGAACACTGAAGCTTTCTTT

abundance: .
j_gene: TRBJ1-6
v_gene: TRBV15
d_gene: .
CDR3aa: CATSRDQGSGSPLHF
CDR3nt: TGTGCCACCAGCAGAGATCAGGGATCGGGTTCACCCCTCCACTTT

abundance: .
j_gene: TRBJ2-7
v_gene: TRBV5-5
d_gene: TRBD2
CDR3aa: CASIWREGPYEQYF
CDR3nt: TGTGCCAGCATTTGGCGGGAGGGCCCCTACGAGCAGTACTTC

abundance: .
j_gene: TRBJ1-5
v_gene: TRBV6-5
d_gene: .
CDR3aa: CASRVSRDQPQHF
CDR3nt: TGTGCCAGCAGGGTGAGTCGAGATCAGCCCCAGCATTTT

abundance: .
j_gene: TRBJ2-7
v_gene: TRBV5-1
d_gene: .
CDR3aa: CASSSRDNARYEQYF
CDR3nt: TGCGCCAGCAGCTCCCGGGACAACGCCCGCTACGAGCAGTACTTC

abundance: .
j_gene: TRBJ1-2
v_gene: TRBV9
d_gene: TRBD1
CDR3aa: CASSVGPGGAYGYTF
CDR3nt: TGTGCCAGCAGCGTAGGTCCAGGGGGTGCCTATGGCTACACCTTC

abundance: .
j_gene: TRBJ1-1
v_gene: TRBV6-5
d_gene: TRBD1
CDR3aa: CASSYSRDSEAFF
CDR3nt: TGTGCCAGCAGTTACTCGAGGGACAGTGAAGCTTTCTTT

abundance: .
j_gene: TRBJ1-1
v_gene: TRBV19
d_gene: .
CDR3aa: CASSLGHLNTEAFF
CDR3nt: TGTGCCAGTAGTTTAGGACACCTGAACACTGAAGCTTTCTTT

abundance: .
j_gene: TRBJ1-1
v_gene: TRBV12-3/TRBV12-4
d_gene: .
CDR3aa: CASSLGANTEAFF
CDR3nt: TGTGCCAGCAGTTTAGGGGCGAACACTGAAGCTTTCTTT

abundance: .
j_gene: TRBJ1-2
v_gene: TRBV5-1
d_gene: .
CDR3aa: CASSLQGNYGYTF
CDR3nt: TGCGCCAGCAGCTTGCAGGGAAACTATGGCTACACCTTC

abundance: .
j_gene: TRBJ1-5
v_gene: TRBV15
d_gene: .
CDR3aa: CATSRSTQGEAQHF
CDR3nt: TGTGCCACCAGCAGATCCACACAGGGCGAAGCCCAGCATTTT

abundance: .
j_gene: TRBJ1-4
v_gene: TRBV5-6
d_gene: .
CDR3aa: CASSRRDATNEKLFF
CDR3nt: TGTGCCAGCAGCAGGAGGGACGCAACTAATGAAAAACTGTTTTTT

abundance: .
j_gene: TRBJ1-1
v_gene: TRBV11-2
d_gene: .
CDR3aa: CASSVYQATATEAFF
CDR3nt: TGTGCCAGCAGCGTATATCAGGCGACAGCTACTGAAGCTTTCTTT